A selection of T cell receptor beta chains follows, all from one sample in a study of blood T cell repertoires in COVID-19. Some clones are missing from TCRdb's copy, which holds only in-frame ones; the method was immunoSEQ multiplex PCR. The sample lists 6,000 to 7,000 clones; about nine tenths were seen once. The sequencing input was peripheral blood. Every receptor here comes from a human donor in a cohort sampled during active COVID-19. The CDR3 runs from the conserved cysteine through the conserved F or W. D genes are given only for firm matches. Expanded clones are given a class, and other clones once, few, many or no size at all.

CDR3aa: CASSEQDEKLFF; d_gene: NA; len: 12; abundance: NA; j_gene: TRBJ1-4; v_gene: TRBV2
CDR3aa: CASSLGVASYNEQFF; d_gene: NA; len: 15; abundance: NA; j_gene: TRBJ2-1; v_gene: TRBV7-2
CDR3aa: CASSLVEEDRDTQYF; d_gene: NA; len: 15; abundance: NA; j_gene: TRBJ2-3; v_gene: TRBV5-6
CDR3aa: CASSDGGRGHLIYEQYF; d_gene: TRBD1; len: 17; abundance: NA; j_gene: TRBJ2-7; v_gene: TRBV5-1
CDR3aa: CSASRAGADLYEQYF; d_gene: TRBD2; len: 15; abundance: NA; j_gene: TRBJ2-7; v_gene: TRBV20-1
CDR3aa: CASSLMGGNTEAFF; d_gene: NA; len: 14; abundance: NA; j_gene: TRBJ1-1; v_gene: TRBV7-2
CDR3aa: CASSEQGRVGGYTF; d_gene: NA; len: 14; abundance: NA; j_gene: TRBJ1-2; v_gene: TRBV25-1
CDR3aa: CASSLVAREGLHEQYF; d_gene: TRBD2; len: 16; abundance: NA; j_gene: TRBJ2-7; v_gene: TRBV5-1
CDR3aa: CAHSRSGRNNEQFF; d_gene: TRBD2; len: 14; abundance: NA; j_gene: TRBJ2-1; v_gene: TRBV30
CDR3aa: CASSLGSGLDEQYF; d_gene: NA; len: 14; abundance: NA; j_gene: TRBJ2-7; v_gene: TRBV11-2
CDR3aa: CASSYTYNEQFF; d_gene: NA; len: 12; abundance: NA; j_gene: TRBJ2-1; v_gene: TRBV7-6
CDR3aa: CASSHTGGGMPEAFF; d_gene: TRBD1; len: 15; abundance: NA; j_gene: TRBJ1-1; v_gene: TRBV3-1/TRBV3-2
CDR3aa: CASSETSGTGDSPLHF; d_gene: TRBD1; len: 16; abundance: NA; j_gene: TRBJ1-6; v_gene: TRBV10-2
CDR3aa: CASSLNGGAGETQYF; d_gene: TRBD2; len: 15; abundance: NA; j_gene: TRBJ2-5; v_gene: TRBV7-2
CDR3aa: CASRGGGAGQETQYF; d_gene: TRBD2; len: 15; abundance: NA; j_gene: TRBJ2-5; v_gene: TRBV19
CDR3aa: CSASSQGYYGYTF; d_gene: NA; len: 13; abundance: NA; j_gene: TRBJ1-2; v_gene: TRBV20-1
CDR3aa: CASSQGPQAGGRRETQYF; d_gene: TRBD2; len: 18; abundance: NA; j_gene: TRBJ2-5; v_gene: TRBV4-1
CDR3aa: CASSSSSGGEQETQYF; d_gene: TRBD2; len: 16; abundance: NA; j_gene: TRBJ2-5; v_gene: TRBV7-9
CDR3aa: CATSDRSGRGEKETQYF; d_gene: TRBD2; len: 17; abundance: NA; j_gene: TRBJ2-5; v_gene: TRBV24-1
CDR3aa: CASTLNLNSFYNEQFF; d_gene: NA; len: 16; abundance: NA; j_gene: TRBJ2-1; v_gene: TRBV19
CDR3aa: CASGVGTKYYEQYF; d_gene: NA; len: 14; abundance: NA; j_gene: TRBJ2-7; v_gene: TRBV7-2
CDR3aa: CASQTCERSYNEQFF; d_gene: NA; len: 15; abundance: NA; j_gene: TRBJ2-1; v_gene: TRBV23-1
CDR3aa: CSASAGSNQPQHF; d_gene: NA; len: 13; abundance: NA; j_gene: TRBJ1-5; v_gene: TRBV29-1
CDR3aa: CATTGGGGQPQHF; d_gene: NA; len: 13; abundance: NA; j_gene: TRBJ1-5; v_gene: TRBV15
CDR3aa: CASSLRQGVSPLHF; d_gene: TRBD1; len: 14; abundance: NA; j_gene: TRBJ1-6; v_gene: TRBV5-8
CDR3aa: CASSMDVASNYGYTF; d_gene: NA; len: 15; abundance: few; j_gene: TRBJ1-2; v_gene: TRBV5-4
CDR3aa: CASSLLVETNYGYTF; d_gene: NA; len: 15; abundance: NA; j_gene: TRBJ1-2; v_gene: TRBV7-2
CDR3aa: CASSQGFRGLPEEQYF; d_gene: NA; len: 16; abundance: NA; j_gene: TRBJ2-7; v_gene: TRBV3-1/TRBV3-2
CDR3aa: CASSQLAGGGETQYF; d_gene: TRBD2; len: 15; abundance: NA; j_gene: TRBJ2-5; v_gene: TRBV6-5
CDR3aa: CASSTGLAGDFDEQFF; d_gene: TRBD2; len: 16; abundance: NA; j_gene: TRBJ2-1; v_gene: TRBV5-1
CDR3aa: CAISVQGNTEAFF; d_gene: NA; len: 13; abundance: once; j_gene: TRBJ1-1; v_gene: TRBV10-3
CDR3aa: CASSLTGVSEAFF; d_gene: TRBD1; len: 13; abundance: NA; j_gene: TRBJ1-1; v_gene: TRBV28
CDR3aa: CARRDAGVYYEQYF; d_gene: TRBD2; len: 14; abundance: NA; j_gene: TRBJ2-7; v_gene: TRBV5-3
CDR3aa: CASSLTQGKDTQYF; d_gene: TRBD1; len: 14; abundance: NA; j_gene: TRBJ2-3; v_gene: TRBV9
CDR3aa: CASSPTGGAVSTRLMYF; d_gene: TRBD1; len: 17; abundance: NA; j_gene: TRBJ2-7; v_gene: TRBV7-2
CDR3aa: CASSATAGTEAFF; d_gene: NA; len: 13; abundance: few; j_gene: TRBJ1-1; v_gene: TRBV5-1
CDR3aa: CASSLMDRFPPEAFF; d_gene: NA; len: 15; abundance: NA; j_gene: TRBJ1-1; v_gene: TRBV18
CDR3aa: CASSEPRSSGGGETQYF; d_gene: TRBD2; len: 17; abundance: NA; j_gene: TRBJ2-5; v_gene: TRBV2
CDR3aa: CASSENGGDSPLHF; d_gene: NA; len: 14; abundance: few; j_gene: TRBJ1-6; v_gene: TRBV2
CDR3aa: CASSVALQGASSIQDEQFF; d_gene: TRBD1; len: 19; abundance: NA; j_gene: TRBJ2-1; v_gene: TRBV9
CDR3aa: CSASRDNNQPQHF; d_gene: NA; len: 13; abundance: NA; j_gene: TRBJ1-5; v_gene: TRBV20-1
CDR3aa: CASSIFHRAARTDTQYF; d_gene: NA; len: 17; abundance: NA; j_gene: TRBJ2-3; v_gene: TRBV19
CDR3aa: CASSSAGRGEKLFF; d_gene: NA; len: 14; abundance: NA; j_gene: TRBJ1-4; v_gene: TRBV6-6
CDR3aa: CASSIGLAEKLFF; d_gene: NA; len: 13; abundance: large; j_gene: TRBJ1-4; v_gene: TRBV5-6
CDR3aa: CASTSSGTSGYNEQFF; d_gene: TRBD2; len: 16; abundance: NA; j_gene: TRBJ2-1; v_gene: TRBV9
CDR3aa: CASSPLRGETQYF; d_gene: NA; len: 13; abundance: NA; j_gene: TRBJ2-5; v_gene: TRBV5-1
CDR3aa: CASSQEDREAQPQHF; d_gene: TRBD1; len: 15; abundance: once; j_gene: TRBJ1-5; v_gene: TRBV4-1
CDR3aa: CATHAEREQGQYF; d_gene: TRBD2; len: 13; abundance: NA; j_gene: TRBJ2-7; v_gene: TRBV6-6
CDR3aa: CASSPALGPNTGELFF; d_gene: NA; len: 16; abundance: NA; j_gene: TRBJ2-2; v_gene: TRBV18
CDR3aa: CASSLELGGLEAFF; d_gene: NA; len: 14; abundance: NA; j_gene: TRBJ1-1; v_gene: TRBV7-2
CDR3aa: CASSRISGEQYF; d_gene: NA; len: 12; abundance: few; j_gene: TRBJ2-7; v_gene: TRBV7-9
CDR3aa: CASSLLGATNEKLFF; d_gene: NA; len: 15; abundance: NA; j_gene: TRBJ1-4; v_gene: TRBV5-1
CDR3aa: CASSEGGVHYEQYF; d_gene: NA; len: 14; abundance: NA; j_gene: TRBJ2-7; v_gene: TRBV6-1
CDR3aa: CASSTPRQDHYGYTF; d_gene: NA; len: 15; abundance: NA; j_gene: TRBJ1-2; v_gene: TRBV6-6
CDR3aa: CASSQGPGQSYEQYF; d_gene: TRBD1; len: 15; abundance: NA; j_gene: TRBJ2-7; v_gene: TRBV4-1
CDR3aa: CASSVRGASTDTQYF; d_gene: NA; len: 15; abundance: NA; j_gene: TRBJ2-3; v_gene: TRBV9
CDR3aa: CASSPRNGGEQYF; d_gene: NA; len: 13; abundance: NA; j_gene: TRBJ2-7; v_gene: TRBV7-9